Below, one T cell receptor (beta chain) is given with its context. The antigen remains undetermined. This may be a read error, as it is one base from a much larger clone. The CDR3 contains 14 residues. Between the trimmed V and J ends, which lost 7 bases and 0 bases, there was a span of 15 bases. Germline CDR1 is SQVTM and CDR2 is ANQGSEA. The sample is drawn from a study of blood T cells in healthy people across ages. Primers used in a second PCR of roughly 6 to 11 cycles were a sample-barcoded 5' primer and a J-beta primer mix. TCRdb ran MiXCR on the 5' RACE reads and lists one entry per CDR3 protein. The sample comprises under 2 million distinct CDR3 sequences, about 31% of which are singletons, and around 10% rests with the top ten. Study-level results: Observed TCR beta diversity per million T cells went down as age went up. This fall followed a roughly linear course with age. Unsorted PBMCs ruled out conclusive naive versus antigen-experienced comparison.

The clonotype comes from a woman aged 25 to 39 in good health. The chain carries TRBV29-1 and TRBJ1-2; D perhaps matches TRBD1 (5 bases). Sequencing was carried out using blood. In DNA form, the CDR3 reads TGCAGCGCTGTTCGGGACCAAGCTAACTATGGCTACACCTTC. Translation gives CSAVRDQANYGYTF.